The 15 T cell receptor beta chains reported below all come from one sample, sequenced in a study of T cell responses to AZD1222 COVID-19 vaccine. Profiling relied on immunoSEQ multiplex PCR, and the TCRdb table lists in-frame clones only, not all of them. Of about 62,000 clones in the sample, over 60% were seen once. The sequencing here drew on peripheral blood, taken on day 0 of AZD1222 vaccination. These receptors all stem from an adult in good health.

This clone was observed a few times. V is TRBV4-3 and J is TRBJ2-1; a possible D gene is TRBD1 (8 bases). The CDR3 is made up of 14 amino acids. Deletions cut 4 bases from V and 7 bases from J, with 14 bases between. Looked up from germline, CDR1 is LGHNA and CDR2 is YSLEER. As DNA, the CDR3 is TGCGCCAGCAGCCTACAGGGGGGAGGGAATGAGCAGTTCTTC. Residues: CASSLQGGGNEQFF.

The chain recombines TRBV27 with TRBJ2-6; D is possibly TRBD1 (5 bases). This CDR3 contains 18 residues. CDR1 and CDR2 from the germline V gene are MNHEY and SMNVEV (reference sequence). V was pared by 2 bases and J by 1 base, with 15 bases between. The chain's CDR3 is CASSLRGTKVSGANVLTF. The CDR3, as DNA: TGTGCCAGCAGTTTAAGGGGCACGAAGGTTTCTGGGGCCAACGTCCTGACTTTC.

The rearrangement uses TRBV4-3 and TRBJ2-7; possible D gene TRBD2, 7 bases. The CDR3 is made up of 14 amino acids. Trimming took off 3 bases at V and 0 bases at J, with 9 bases between the two ends. Germline V gene lookup returns CDR1 LGHNA and CDR2 YSLEER. The CDR3 here is CASSQGGLSYEQYF. CDR3 DNA: TGCGCCAGCAGCCAGGGGGGGCTCTCCTACGAGCAGTACTTC.

This clone was recorded many times. The chain joins TRBV29-1 to TRBJ2-6; maybe TRBD1 (5 bases). In germline, CDR1 is SQVTM, CDR2 ANQGSEA. The ends were cut back, 4 bases at V and 4 bases at J, with 11 bases in the middle. This CDR3 is built from 14 residues. The CDR3 nucleotides are TGCAGCGTTGTTTCAGGGTTCGGGGCCAACGTCCTGACTTTC. This translates into CSVVSGFGANVLTF.

The chain carries TRBV3-1 (or the pseudogene TRBV3-2) and TRBJ1-5; D remains unclear. Trimming removed 0 bases at V and 6 bases at J, with 12 bases between. The CDR3 covers 15 residues. In germline, CDR1 is LGHDT, CDR2 YNNKEL (reference sequence). CDR3 residues: CASSQDVRVCQPQHF. In DNA form, the CDR3 reads TGTGCCAGCAGCCAAGATGTAAGGGTCTGTCAGCCCCAGCATTTT.

This clone has only a few counts. The V call is TRBV24-1, the J call TRBJ2-1, with D perhaps TRBD1 or TRBD2 (5 bases each). V lost 7 bases and J lost 8, with 17 bases in between. From germline, CDR1 is KGHDR and CDR2 SFDVKD. The length of the CDR3 is 14 residues. CDR3 DNA: TGTGCCACCAGGCTGGGACGTCAACCCTATGAGCAGTTCTTC. Translation gives CATRLGRQPYEQFF.

The V gene is TRBV13, the J gene TRBJ2-7; the D gene is possibly TRBD2 (7 bases). V gave up 2 bases and J gave up 4 bases, with 12 bases separating them. The germline CDR1 and CDR2 sequences are PRHDT and FYEKMQ (reference sequence). CDR3 length: 14 residues. This chain's CDR3 is CASSLLGGAYEQYF. The CDR3 DNA is TGTGCCAGCAGCTTATTAGGGGGGGCGTACGAGCAGTACTTC.

About this clone: Other DNA sequences of this sample code for an identical CDR3. V gene TRBV27 combines with J gene TRBJ1-2, with D possibly being TRBD1 (5 bases). CDR3 size: 13 residues. Germline CDR1 reads MNHEY; CDR2 reads SMNVEV (reference sequence). V lost 1 base to trimming and J lost 6 bases, with 9 bases between them. DNA of the CDR3: TGTGCCAGCAGTTTATTTACAGGCGATGGCTACACCTTC. This codes for CASSLFTGDGYTF.

This clone was seen only a few times. V and J are TRBV7-9 and TRBJ1-1; D is unclear. This CDR3 has 12 amino acids. Germline values: CDR1 SEHNR, CDR2 FQNEAQ (reference sequence). Trimming removed 3 bases from V and 4 bases from J, with 6 bases in between. The CDR3 DNA follows: TGTGCCAGCAGCTTTGAGGGCACTGAAGCTTTCTTT. Amino acid sequence: CASSFEGTEAFF.

This chain connects TRBV28 to TRBJ1-5, with D perhaps TRBD1 (5 bases). The CDR3 runs to 17 residues. V was clipped by 3 bases and J by 2 bases, with 17 bases between them. Looked up from germline, CDR1 is MDHEN and CDR2 is SYDVKM. CDR3 residues: CASSFIEGNRGNQPQHF. The CDR3 nucleotides read TGTGCCAGCAGTTTCATAGAGGGGAACCGCGGCAATCAGCCCCAGCATTTT.

The chain combines TRBV15 with TRBJ1-2; D not certain. The germline V and J ends were trimmed by 2 bases and 1 base, with 8 bases remaining between them. CDR1 LNHNV and CDR2 YYDKDF come from the germline V gene (reference sequence). This CDR3 comprises 14 residues. CDR3 amino acids: CATSRIDLNYGYTF. For the CDR3, the DNA is TGTGCCACCAGCAGAATAGACCTTAACTATGGCTACACCTTC.

This chain links TRBV20-1 with TRBJ1-1; D is uncertain. Trimming removed 4 bases at V and 6 bases at J, with 9 bases between. Germline V lookup: CDR1 DFQATT, CDR2 SNEGSKA (reference sequence). This CDR3 comprises 11 residues. The CDR3 coding sequence is TGCAGTGCTAACGATATCCCTGAAGCTTTCTTT. It is translated as CSANDIPEAFF.

The chain employs TRBV7-9 and TRBJ1-1, with D hard to call. Per the germline V gene, CDR1 is SEHNR and CDR2 is FQNEAQ (reference sequence). V was pared by 3 bases and J by 7 bases, with 9 bases between. CDR3 size: 12 residues. The chain's CDR3 is CASSLDGYEAFF. CDR3 DNA sequence: TGTGCCAGCAGCTTGGACGGATATGAAGCTTTCTTT.

This chain joins TRBV4-3 and TRBJ1-5; D gene uncertain. Germline lookup yields CDR1 LGHNA and CDR2 YSLEER. The CDR3 is 14 amino acids. V was cut by 0 bases and J by 4 bases, with 7 bases left in between. The DNA of the CDR3 is TGCGCCAGCAGCCAAGATATGGGGAATCAGCCCCAGCATTTT. It specifies CASSQDMGNQPQHF.

The chain carries TRBV28 and TRBJ2-1, with TRBD2 matching over 9 bases. This CDR3 is 16 amino acids long. V shed 7 bases, J shed 2 bases, and the junction held 9 bases outside the gene matches. Germline-derived CDR1 and CDR2 are MDHEN and SYDVKM. CDR3 region: CASTRSGGGAYNEQFF. CDR3 sequence (DNA): TGTGCCAGCACCCGGTCGGGCGGGGGGGCCTACAATGAGCAGTTCTTC.